This is a list of T cell receptor beta chains from one sample in a study of T cell responses to AZD1222 COVID-19 vaccine. Generated by immunoSEQ multiplex PCR, the TCRdb table keeps only in-frame clones and is missing some. The sample lists more than 110,000 clones; around 85% were seen once. The sequences come from peripheral blood, collected on day 0 of AZD1222 vaccination. These TCRs come from an adult in good health. The CDR3 runs from the conserved cysteine through the conserved F or W. The order of the fields is V gene, CDR3 protein.

V gene: TRBV28; CDR3 protein: CASNKMGIYQPQHF
V gene: TRBV18; CDR3 protein: CASSRRAGREETQYF
V gene: TRBV6-6; CDR3 protein: CASWRQENQPQHF
V gene: TRBV13; CDR3 protein: CASSSSPGLAITGGLFF
V gene: TRBV11-2; CDR3 protein: CASSHWERERSYEQYF
V gene: TRBV5-4; CDR3 protein: CASSLTGGPPNEQFF
V gene: TRBV5-1; CDR3 protein: CASSLDGGTGVQPQHF
V gene: TRBV4-2; CDR3 protein: CASSQGGAGAQETQYF
V gene: TRBV6-4; CDR3 protein: CASSVSQRSPLHF
V gene: TRBV4-2; CDR3 protein: CASSEAGGRDREYF
V gene: TRBV4-1; CDR3 protein: CASSQEDQGEAPLHF
V gene: TRBV12-3/TRBV12-4; CDR3 protein: CASRIGQAGEQYF
V gene: TRBV6-4; CDR3 protein: CASSAQGMGMNTEAFF
V gene: TRBV19; CDR3 protein: CASSVLAGGYEQYF
V gene: TRBV19; CDR3 protein: CASSISSSHEQYF
V gene: TRBV6-5; CDR3 protein: CASIKRGPDTQYF
V gene: TRBV20-1; CDR3 protein: CSASGLAGGGEQYF
V gene: TRBV9; CDR3 protein: CASSVVVGLIDGYTF